This T cell receptor (beta chain) appears in the sequencing data of a study of T cell responses to AZD1222 COVID-19 vaccine. V was clipped by 6 bases and J by 8 bases, with 14 bases between them. Germline assignment: CDR1 LNHDA and CDR2 SQIVND (reference sequence). The CDR3 is made up of 14 amino acids. Generated by immunoSEQ multiplex PCR, the TCRdb table keeps only in-frame clones and is missing some. The profile covers 45,000 to 55,000 clones, with around four fifths appearing a single time and 20% to 25% taken by the ten largest. This TCR was sampled from an adult in good health. The input for sequencing was peripheral blood, taken on day 0 of MenACWY control vaccination. This chain links TRBV19 with TRBJ1-6, with D possibly TRBD1 on 5 matching bases. The CDR3 is CASRDGTAHSPLHF. CDR3 nucleotides: TGTGCCAGTAGGGACGGGACCGCTCATTCACCCCTCCACTTT.